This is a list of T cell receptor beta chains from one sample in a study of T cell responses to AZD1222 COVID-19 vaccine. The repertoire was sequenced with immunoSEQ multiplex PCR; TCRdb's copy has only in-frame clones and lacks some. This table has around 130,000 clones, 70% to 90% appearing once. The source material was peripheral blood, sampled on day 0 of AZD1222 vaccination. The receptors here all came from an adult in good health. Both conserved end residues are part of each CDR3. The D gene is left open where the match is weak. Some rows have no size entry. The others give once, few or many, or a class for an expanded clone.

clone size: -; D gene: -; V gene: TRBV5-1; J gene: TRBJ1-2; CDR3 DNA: TGCGCCAGCAGCTTGGGGAGCAGAGACTATGGCTACACCTTC; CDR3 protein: CASSLGSRDYGYTF
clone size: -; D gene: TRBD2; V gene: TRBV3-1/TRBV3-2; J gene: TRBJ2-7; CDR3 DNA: TGTGCCAGCAGCCTCGGACTAGCGGGTGACAGGCAGTACTTC; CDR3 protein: CASSLGLAGDRQYF
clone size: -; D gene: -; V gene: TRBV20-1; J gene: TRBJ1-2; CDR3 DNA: TGCAGTGCTAGAGCTCGTGGCTACACCTTC; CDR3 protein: CSARARGYTF
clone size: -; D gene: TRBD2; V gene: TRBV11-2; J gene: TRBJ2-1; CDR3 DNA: TGTGCCAGCAGCTTTGGGGGGGGGACCTACAATGAGCAGTTCTTC; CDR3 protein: CASSFGGGTYNEQFF
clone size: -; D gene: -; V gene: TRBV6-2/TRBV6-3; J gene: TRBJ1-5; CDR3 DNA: TGTGCCAGCAGTCTAGGGGGACAGCCCCAGCATTTT; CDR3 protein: CASSLGGQPQHF
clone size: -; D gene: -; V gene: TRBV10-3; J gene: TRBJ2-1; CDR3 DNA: TGTGCCATCAATGAGGACCCCAATGGGAAGCAGTTCTTC; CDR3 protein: CAINEDPNGKQFF
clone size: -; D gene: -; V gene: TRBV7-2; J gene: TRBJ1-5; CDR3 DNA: TGTGCCAGCAGCCCCGGGCAGCAGAATCAGCCCCAGCATTTT; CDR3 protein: CASSPGQQNQPQHF
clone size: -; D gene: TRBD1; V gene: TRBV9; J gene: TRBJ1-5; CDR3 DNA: TGTGCCAGCAGCGCCGGGACAGGGTTGTATAGCAATCAGCCCCAGCATTTT; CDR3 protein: CASSAGTGLYSNQPQHF
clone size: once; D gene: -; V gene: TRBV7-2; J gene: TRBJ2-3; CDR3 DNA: TGTGCCAGCAGTAAGTCCCTTCTTAGCACAGATACGCAGTATTTT; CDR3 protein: CASSKSLLSTDTQYF
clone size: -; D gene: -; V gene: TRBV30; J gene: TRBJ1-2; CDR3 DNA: TGTGCCTGGAGTCGATACTCTAACTATGGCTACACCTTC; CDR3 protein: CAWSRYSNYGYTF
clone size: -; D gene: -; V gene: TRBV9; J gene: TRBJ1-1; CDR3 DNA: TGTGCCAGCAGCCCGGGGCTGAACACTGAAGCTTTCTTT; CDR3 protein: CASSPGLNTEAFF
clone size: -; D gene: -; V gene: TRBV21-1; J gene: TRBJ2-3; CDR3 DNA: TGTGCCAGCAGCAAAGCGGTTGGAAGACTAGCGGAGCGAGATACGCAGTATTTT; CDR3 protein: CASSKAVGRLAERDTQYF
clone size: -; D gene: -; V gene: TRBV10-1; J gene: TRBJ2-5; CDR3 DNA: TGCGCCAGCAGCCCCAGGGAGGTCCAAGAGACCCAGTACTTC; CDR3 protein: CASSPREVQETQYF